The source of this T cell receptor beta chain is a study of blood T cell repertoires in COVID-19. For the study at large: Sites across the United States, Italy and Spain contributed samples from acute and convalescent COVID-19. T cells, B-cell-depleted T cells, or PBMCs supplied cDNA or gDNA.

Original methodology: It was from reference gene primer amplification that nucleated cell counts were estimated. Sequencing was performed with immunoSEQ multiplex PCR; in TCRdb, only in-frame clones are kept and a portion is missing. V and J calls and clone size come straight from that table; D and trimming were deduced from the DNA. The data contain approximately 99,000 clones, around 64% of them singletons. The receptor comes from a woman aged 40-49 years with acute or convalescent COVID-19. Sequencing was done on a sample of peripheral blood.

As DNA, the CDR3 is TGCGCCAGCAGCCAGAGTGGGACAGGGAACACTGAAGCTTTCTTT. This encodes CASSQSGTGNTEAFF. The rearrangement joins TRBV4-3 to TRBJ1-1; 8 bases are shared with TRBD1. Germline CDR1 LGHNA, CDR2 YSLEER. With V trimmed by 3 bases and J by 1 base, 4 bases remained unmatched. This CDR3 region has 15 residues.